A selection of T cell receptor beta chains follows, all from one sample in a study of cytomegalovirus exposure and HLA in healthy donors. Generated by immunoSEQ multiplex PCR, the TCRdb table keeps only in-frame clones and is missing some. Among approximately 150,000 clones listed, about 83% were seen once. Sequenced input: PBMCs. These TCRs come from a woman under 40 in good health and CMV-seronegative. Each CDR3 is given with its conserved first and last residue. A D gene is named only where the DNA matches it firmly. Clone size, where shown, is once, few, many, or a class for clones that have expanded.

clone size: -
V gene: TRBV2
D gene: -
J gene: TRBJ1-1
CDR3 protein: CASSGDLGTEAFF
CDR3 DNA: TGTGCCAGCAGTGGGGACTTGGGGACTGAAGCTTTCTTT

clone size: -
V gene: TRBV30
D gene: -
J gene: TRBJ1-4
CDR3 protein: CAWSGVEDEKLFF
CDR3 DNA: TGTGCCTGGAGTGGGGTGGAGGATGAAAAACTGTTTTTT

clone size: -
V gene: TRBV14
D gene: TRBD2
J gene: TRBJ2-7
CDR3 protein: CASSQVAGGVYEQYF
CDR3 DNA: TGTGCCAGCAGCCAAGTAGCGGGGGGGGTCTACGAGCAGTACTTC

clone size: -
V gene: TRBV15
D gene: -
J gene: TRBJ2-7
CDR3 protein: CATSRPPGSPRGYEQYF
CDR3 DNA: TGTGCCACCAGCAGACCCCCGGGGAGCCCCAGAGGCTACGAGCAGTACTTC

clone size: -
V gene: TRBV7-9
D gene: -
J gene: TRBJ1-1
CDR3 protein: CASGGGGTEAFF
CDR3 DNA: TGTGCCAGCGGGGGCGGAGGCACTGAAGCTTTCTTT

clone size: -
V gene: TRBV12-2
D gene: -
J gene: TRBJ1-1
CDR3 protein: CASRLDRVGNTEAFF
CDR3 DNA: TGTGCAAGTCGCTTAGATCGGGTAGGAAACACTGAAGCTTTCTTT

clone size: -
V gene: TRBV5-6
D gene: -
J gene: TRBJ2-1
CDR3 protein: CASSSRPSYNEQFF
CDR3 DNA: TGTGCCAGCAGCTCGAGGCCATCCTACAATGAGCAGTTCTTC

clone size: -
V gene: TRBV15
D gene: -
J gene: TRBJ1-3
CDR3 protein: CATSRSGVPGNTIYF
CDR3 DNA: TGTGCCACCAGCAGGTCAGGGGTCCCTGGAAACACCATATATTTT

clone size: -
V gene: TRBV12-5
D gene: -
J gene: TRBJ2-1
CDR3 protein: CASGLVDKEQFF
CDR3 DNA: TGTGCTAGTGGTTTGGTAGACAAGGAGCAGTTCTTC

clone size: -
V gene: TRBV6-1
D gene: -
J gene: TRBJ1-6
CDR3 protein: CASSEWPENSPLHF
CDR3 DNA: TGTGCCAGCAGTGAATGGCCAGAAAATTCACCCCTCCACTTT

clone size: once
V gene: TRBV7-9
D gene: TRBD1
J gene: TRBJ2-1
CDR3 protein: CASSLPSGGAYNEQFF
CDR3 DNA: TGTGCCAGCAGCTTACCGTCAGGGGGTGCCTACAATGAGCAGTTCTTC

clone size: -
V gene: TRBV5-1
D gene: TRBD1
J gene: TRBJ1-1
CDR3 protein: CASSLEPPGQGSVTFF
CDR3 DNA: TGCGCCAGCAGCTTGGAGCCTCCGGGACAGGGTTCTGTAACTTTCTTT

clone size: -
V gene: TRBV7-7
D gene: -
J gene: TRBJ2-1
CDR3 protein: CASSPLGVYNEQFF
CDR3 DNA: TGTGCTAGCAGCCCCCTCGGAGTCTACAATGAGCAGTTCTTC

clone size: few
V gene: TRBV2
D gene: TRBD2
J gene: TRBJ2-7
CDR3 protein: CASHLAVSTYEQYF
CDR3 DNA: TGTGCCAGCCATCTAGCGGTAAGCACCTACGAGCAGTACTTC

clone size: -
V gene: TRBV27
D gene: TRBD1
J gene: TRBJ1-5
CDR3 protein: CASSLWGTGTGGNQPQHF
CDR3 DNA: TGTGCCAGCAGTTTATGGGGGACCGGGACAGGGGGTAACCAGCCCCAGCATTTT

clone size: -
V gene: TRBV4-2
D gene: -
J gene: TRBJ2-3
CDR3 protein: CASSIRAGQGDTQYF
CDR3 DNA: TGTGCCAGCAGCATCAGGGCAGGGCAAGGTGATACGCAGTATTTT

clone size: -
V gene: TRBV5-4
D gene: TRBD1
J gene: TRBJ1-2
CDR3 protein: CASSLAGQGAQYGYTF
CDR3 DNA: TGTGCCAGCAGCTTGGCTGGCCAGGGGGCGCAGTATGGCTACACCTTC

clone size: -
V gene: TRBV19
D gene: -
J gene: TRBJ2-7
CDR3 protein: CASSWILAPDNLYEQYF
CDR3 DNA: TGTGCCAGTAGTTGGATACTCGCACCGGACAACCTCTACGAGCAGTACTTC